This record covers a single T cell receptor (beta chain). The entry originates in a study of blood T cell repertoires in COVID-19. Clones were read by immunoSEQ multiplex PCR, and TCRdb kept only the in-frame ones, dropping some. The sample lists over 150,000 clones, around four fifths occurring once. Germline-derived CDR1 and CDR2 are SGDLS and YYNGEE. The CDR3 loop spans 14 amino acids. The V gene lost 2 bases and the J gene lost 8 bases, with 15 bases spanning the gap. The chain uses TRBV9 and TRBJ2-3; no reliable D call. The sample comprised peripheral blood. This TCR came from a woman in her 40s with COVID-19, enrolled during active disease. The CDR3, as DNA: TGTGCCAGCAGCGTGAAGGTTACCGGAGCTACGCAGTATTTT. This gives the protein CASSVKVTGATQYF.